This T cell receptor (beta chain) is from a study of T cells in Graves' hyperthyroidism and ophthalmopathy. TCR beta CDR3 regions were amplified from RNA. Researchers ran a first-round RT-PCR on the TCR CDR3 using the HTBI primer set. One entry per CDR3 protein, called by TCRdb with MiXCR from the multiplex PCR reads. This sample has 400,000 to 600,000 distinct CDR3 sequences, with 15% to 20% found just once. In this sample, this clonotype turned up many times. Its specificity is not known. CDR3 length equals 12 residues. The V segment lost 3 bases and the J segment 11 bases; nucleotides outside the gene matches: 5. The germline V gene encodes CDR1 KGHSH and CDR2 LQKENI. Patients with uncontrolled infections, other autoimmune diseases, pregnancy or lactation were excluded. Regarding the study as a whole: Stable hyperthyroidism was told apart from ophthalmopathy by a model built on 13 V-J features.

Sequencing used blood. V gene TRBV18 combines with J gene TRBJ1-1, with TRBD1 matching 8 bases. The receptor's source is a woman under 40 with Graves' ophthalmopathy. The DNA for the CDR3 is TGTGCCAGCTCACCCTCGGACAGGGAGGCTTTCTTT. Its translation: CASSPSDREAFF.